The 26 T cell receptor beta chains in this list originate from one sample, sequenced in a study of T cell repertoires in cytomegalovirus infection. In TCRdb, the reads were re-called with MiXCR into one record per CDR3 protein. The table lists 300,000 to 400,000 distinct CDR3 sequences, more than 8% of them singletons, with 3.5% to 4.5% in the top ten. The sequenced sample consisted of PBMCs. All receptors come from a human donor in good health (CMV status not recorded). Some clones in this sample may be carry-over from other donors' samples.

This clonotype was picked up many times. This chain links TRBV7-2 with TRBJ2-5; D is uncertain. This CDR3 region has 13 residues. The germline CDR1 and CDR2 sequences are SGHTA and FQGNSA. V was trimmed by 2 bases and J by 5 bases, leaving 9 bases between them. The CDR3 region is CASSLSSVETQYF. DNA of the CDR3: TGTGCCAGCAGCTTAAGCTCCGTCGAGACCCAGTACTTC.

The rearrangement joins TRBV7-3 to TRBJ2-2; D ambiguous. Germline CDR1 SGHTA, CDR2 FQGTGA. The CDR3 length is 13 residues. The ends were cut back, 5 bases at V and 6 bases at J, with 10 bases in the middle. DNA for the CDR3: TGTGCCAGCAGCCGAGACCAGGCCGGGGAGCTGTTTTTT. This sequence encodes CASSRDQAGELFF.

This clonotype appeared many times. J is TRBJ2-6 and V is TRBV19; D unresolved. This CDR3 has 14 amino acids. Between the trimmed V and J ends, which lost 8 bases and 0 bases, there was a span of 8 bases. Germline V gene lookup returns CDR1 LNHDA and CDR2 SQIVND (reference sequence). CDR3 DNA: TGTGCCAGTTTCAGGACCTCTGGGGCCAACGTCCTGACTTTC. This gives the protein CASFRTSGANVLTF.

This clonotype was seen at least ten times. The chain employs TRBV10-3 and TRBJ2-1; TRBD2 matches 7 bases. After removal of 6 bases from V and 9 bases from J, the junction contained 14 bases not matched to a gene. In germline, CDR1 is ENHRY, CDR2 SYGVKD. CDR3 size: 15 residues. This chain's CDR3 is CAIRGLSELYGEQFF. The CDR3 DNA follows: TGTGCCATCAGGGGACTAAGCGAGCTGTACGGTGAGCAGTTCTTC.

This clonotype was seen at least ten times. The chain couples TRBV12-5 to TRBJ2-1, with TRBD2 matching over 11 bases. J gave up 8 bases and V 2 bases, and 5 bases lay outside the gene matches. CDR3 length equals 15 residues. Germline V gives CDR1 LGHNT, CDR2 FRNRAP. In nucleotides, the CDR3 is TGTGCTAGTGGTTTGACTAGCGGGGGCAAGGATGAGCAGTTCTTC. Its translation: CASGLTSGGKDEQFF.

As concerns this clonotype: A much more abundant neighbour one base away suggests this may be a read error. This rearrangement joins TRBV7-2 to TRBJ1-5, with no clear D. The V end lost 6 bases, the J end lost 6 bases, and 15 bases lay between the germline ends. The CDR3 contains 14 residues. Germline V gene data show CDR1 as SGHTA and CDR2 as FQGNSA. The CDR3 is CASSYSSSSQPQHF. DNA for the CDR3: TGTGCCAGCAGTTACAGTTCGTCATCTCAGCCCCAGCATTTT.

This clonotype was recorded once. The chain combines TRBV12-3 or TRBV12-4 with TRBJ1-2; D possibly corresponds to TRBD1 (6 bases). There are 13 residues in the CDR3. V was shortened by 3 bases and J by 7 bases, with 12 bases between the two germline ends. The CDR3 here is CASSLSGAGGYTF. In DNA, the CDR3 is TGTGCCAGCAGTTTGTCGGGGGCGGGTGGCTACACCTTC.

There are many counts of this clonotype. The chain combines TRBV7-2 with TRBJ2-7; no firm D call. The germline CDR1 and CDR2 sequences are SGHTA and FQGNSA. The CDR3 length is 14 residues. Trimming cost V 4 bases and J 4 bases, with 14 bases left between them. The CDR3 sequence: CASSSPPRLYEQYF. The DNA of the CDR3 is TGTGCCAGCAGCTCCCCCCCTCGGCTATACGAGCAGTACTTC.

There are a few counts of this clonotype. The chain recombines TRBV6-2 or TRBV6-3 with TRBJ1-2; 8 positions match TRBD1. V trimming: 6 bases; J trimming: 2 bases; junction bases outside the gene matches: 2. Germline-derived CDR1 and CDR2 are MNHEY and SVGEGT. This CDR3 contains 13 residues. CDR3 protein: CASRDRENYGYTF. The CDR3 bases are TGTGCCAGCAGGGACAGGGAGAACTATGGCTACACCTTC.

Details on this clonotype: Relative to the germline gene, one junction end is altered; a read error may explain this. V is TRBV11-1 and J is TRBJ2-1; D gene ambiguous. The CDR3 has 14 residues. CDR1 is SGHAT and CDR2 is FQDESV in the germline V gene (reference sequence). CDR3: CASSLPAGYIEQFF. The CDR3 nucleotides are TGTGCCAGCAGCTTACCCGCCGGATACATTGAGCAGTTCTTC.

This clonotype was observed a few times. The chain is built from TRBV6-1 and TRBJ1-5, with 9 bases matching TRBD1. V lost 6 bases and J lost 1; bases outside the gene matches: 10. CDR1 and CDR2 from the germline V gene are MNHNS and SASEGT. The CDR3 has 17 residues. CDR3 bases: TGTGCCAGCAGCCCGGGACAGGGAGGGGTAAGCAATCAGCCCCAGCATTTT. This sequence encodes CASSPGQGGVSNQPQHF.

This clonotype was counted at least ten times. The CDR3: CAIREGASKNIQYF. Here the CDR3 DNA reads TGTGCCATCAGGGAGGGAGCAAGCAAAAACATTCAGTACTTC. The J gene is TRBJ2-4, the V gene TRBV10-3; maybe TRBD2 (6 bases). Trimming pared 6 bases from V and 3 bases from J, leaving 12 bases between. The CDR3 runs 14 residues. In germline, CDR1 is ENHRY, CDR2 SYGVKD.

The rearrangement links TRBV6-2 or TRBV6-3 to TRBJ1-5; D is uncertain. V shed 5 bases and J shed 0 bases, with 8 bases lying between them. Germline values: CDR1 MNHEY, CDR2 SVGEGT. The CDR3 totals 14 residues. Here the CDR3 reads CASSRPDSNQPQHF. In DNA, the CDR3 is TGTGCCAGCAGTCGACCGGATAGCAATCAGCCCCAGCATTTT.

This rearrangement joins TRBV27 to TRBJ2-3; TRBD1 might be the D (6 bases). V lost 0 bases to trimming and J lost 1 base, with 26 bases between them. In germline, CDR1 is MNHEY, CDR2 SMNVEV (reference sequence). This CDR3 contains 21 residues. The CDR3 protein is CASSLSSNPFSRDTRTDTQYF. The CDR3 nucleotides are TGTGCCAGCAGTTTATCGAGCAACCCCTTCTCTCGGGACACCCGCACAGATACGCAGTATTTT.

This chain joins TRBV19 and TRBJ1-1; D remains ambiguous. Germline CDR1 reads LNHDA; CDR2 reads SQIVND (reference sequence). Trimming removed 4 bases at V and 4 bases at J, with 10 bases between. This CDR3 region has 13 residues. Written as DNA, the CDR3 is TGTGCCAGTAGTACCCCGGGCCCCACTGAAGCTTTCTTT. Encoded protein: CASSTPGPTEAFF.

The table lists this clonotype with many counts. V usage is TRBV6-6 and J usage is TRBJ2-3; 7 bases line up with TRBD1. V gave up 7 bases and J gave up 0 bases; unmatched junction bases: 4. The CDR3 sequence is 14 residues long. Germline V gene sequence: CDR1 MNHNY, CDR2 SVGAGI (reference sequence). The CDR3 reads CASILTGSTDTQYF. The CDR3 bases are TGTGCCAGCATTTTGACAGGGAGCACAGATACGCAGTATTTT.

J is TRBJ1-1 and V is TRBV19; D is perhaps TRBD1 (5 bases). V was cut by 1 base and J by 1 base, with 13 bases left in between. The CDR3 contains 16 residues. From germline, CDR1 is LNHDA and CDR2 SQIVND (reference sequence). The CDR3 DNA is TGTGCCAGTAGTATAGGCCGCGGGGGGTCGAACACTGAAGCTTTCTTT. It yields the protein CASSIGRGGSNTEAFF.

This clonotype was observed a handful of times. The rearrangement links TRBV6-5 to TRBJ1-3, with no clear D. There are 16 residues in the CDR3. V was cut by 0 bases and J by 0 bases, with 9 bases left in between. CDR1 and CDR2 from the germline V gene are MNHEY and SVGAGI. CDR3 residues: CASSYSWGYSGNTIYF. CDR3 in DNA: TGTGCCAGCAGTTACTCCTGGGGATACTCTGGAAACACCATATATTTT.

This clonotype was seen many times. This chain uses TRBV6-1 with TRBJ2-7; TRBD1 matches 9 bases. V was clipped by 8 bases and J by 3 bases; unmatched bases: 8. CDR3 length: 14 amino acids. CDR1 is MNHNS and CDR2 is SASEGT in the germline V gene. This chain's CDR3 is CASVDRGGDYEQYF. The CDR3, as DNA: TGTGCCAGCGTCGACAGGGGGGGGGACTACGAGCAGTACTTC.

This clonotype came up many times. The V gene is TRBV6-5, the J gene TRBJ2-7; D gene ambiguous. This CDR3 is built from 12 residues. Germline values: CDR1 MNHEY, CDR2 SVGAGI. V lost 0 bases to trimming and J lost 7 bases, with 7 bases between them. CDR3 amino acids: CASSYSGGEQYF. DNA for the CDR3: TGTGCCAGCAGTTACTCGGGTGGGGAGCAGTACTTC.

This clonotype has ten or more counts. The chain recombines TRBV7-2 with TRBJ2-1; D is undetermined. V was clipped by 5 bases and J by 2 bases, with 16 bases between them. The CDR3 sequence is 16 residues long. CDR1 is SGHTA, CDR2 FQGNSA, per germline. In nucleotides, the CDR3 is TGTGCCAGCAGCCTCCTGATCGCGACCACCTACAATGAGCAGTTCTTC. Amino acids: CASSLLIATTYNEQFF.

In this sample, this clonotype turned up many times. This rearrangement joins TRBV29-1 to TRBJ2-2, with 10 bases identical to TRBD1. The length of the CDR3 is 13 residues. CDR1 and CDR2 (germline): SQVTM, ANQGSEA. V lost 7 bases and J lost 4; bases outside the gene matches: 3. The CDR3 spells CSARTGGTGELFF. The CDR3 coding sequence is TGCAGCGCTCGGACAGGGGGCACCGGGGAGCTGTTTTTT.

This clonotype was seen only once. V and J are TRBV7-9 and TRBJ2-5, with TRBD2 matching over 7 bases. With 3 bases clipped from V and 0 bases from J, the junction kept 4 bases outside the gene matches. This CDR3 spans 15 amino acids. CDR1 and CDR2 from the germline V gene are SEHNR and FQNEAQ (reference sequence). In nucleotides, the CDR3 is TGTGCCAGCAGCTTCGGGGGGATTAACCAAGAGACCCAGTACTTC. As protein: CASSFGGINQETQYF. The whole variable domain, remainder taken from reference TRBV7-9 and TRBJ2-5, is DTGVSQNPRHKITKRGQNVTFRCDPISEHNRLYWYRQTLGQGPEFLTYFQNEAQLEKSRLLSDRFSAERPKGSFSTLEIQRTEQGDSAMYLCASSFGGINQETQYFGPGTRLLVL.

This clonotype was counted ten times or more. This chain links TRBV12-3 or TRBV12-4 with TRBJ2-2; tentatively, D is TRBD1 (5 bases). The CDR3 loop spans 15 amino acids. V was pared by 3 bases and J by 5 bases, with 13 bases between. CDR3 bases: TGTGCCAGCAGTTTCGTGGGGCCGGAGACCGGGGAGCTGTTTTTT. Residues: CASSFVGPETGELFF.

This clonotype appeared a few times. This chain joins TRBV9 and TRBJ2-1; 8 bases fit TRBD2. Germline assignment: CDR1 SGDLS and CDR2 YYNGEE. With V trimmed by 0 bases and J by 4 bases, 6 bases remained unmatched. The CDR3 runs to 16 residues. The CDR3 protein is CASSVGSGRLYNEQFF. The CDR3 region has the DNA TGTGCCAGCAGCGTAGGCAGCGGGAGATTGTACAATGAGCAGTTCTTC.

This clonotype was recorded many times. The chain is built from TRBV11-2 and TRBJ2-5, with a tentative D call TRBD2 (6 bases). V was trimmed by 6 bases and J by 5 bases, leaving 16 bases between them. The germline gives CDR1 SGHAT, CDR2 FQNNGV. There are 14 residues in the CDR3. The CDR3 DNA reads as TGTGCCAGCAGTCGCGGGATCCTGGGGGAGACCCAGTACTTC. Its translation: CASSRGILGETQYF.